This is a list of T cell receptor beta chains from one sample in a study of CD8 T cells in ankylosing spondylitis. TCRdb itself ran the 5' RACE reads through MiXCR, one entry per CDR3 protein. The data show 200,000 to 250,000 distinct CDR3 sequences, around 25% seen once. Sequencing was done on a sample of blood, either unsorted or a sorted T cell fraction (not recorded which). All receptors derive from a male donor with ankylosing spondylitis or in good health (not recorded which). The CDR3 runs from the conserved cysteine through the conserved F or W. A D gene is named only where the DNA matches it firmly. Clone size is shown for a subset of rows, as once, few, many or a class of expanded clone.

clone size | J gene | CDR3 length | V gene | D gene | CDR3 DNA | CDR3 protein
- | TRBJ1-1 | 15 | TRBV6-5 | - | TGTGCCAGCAGTTATTCGACAGTGGGGAGGACTGAAGCTTTCTTT | CASSYSTVGRTEAFF
once | TRBJ2-1 | 14 | TRBV20-1 | TRBD2 | TGCAGTGCTGGATTTGGACTAGCGAACAATGAGCAGTTCTTC | CSAGFGLANNEQFF
many | TRBJ1-4 | 15 | TRBV12-3/TRBV12-4 | TRBD1 | TGTGCCAGCAGGCTGGACAGGGCAACTAATGAAAAACTGTTTTTT | CASRLDRATNEKLFF
- | TRBJ2-2 | 13 | TRBV12-3/TRBV12-4 | - | TGTGCCAGCATTCCCCCCCCGGGAGGGGAGCTGTTTTTT | CASIPPPGGELFF
many | TRBJ2-1 | 15 | TRBV3-1 | TRBD2 | TGTGCCAGCAGCAGTAGCGGGAGCGTATTCAATGAGCAGTTCTTC | CASSSSGSVFNEQFF
- | TRBJ2-7 | 13 | TRBV7-9 | - | TGTGCCAGCAGCTTAGCTGGAACCTCCGAGCAGTACTTC | CASSLAGTSEQYF
few | TRBJ2-7 | 13 | TRBV20-1 | - | TGCAGTGCTACGGGGTACCCCGGCTACGAGCAGTACTTC | CSATGYPGYEQYF
many | TRBJ2-7 | 15 | TRBV3-1 | - | TGTGCCAGCAGCCCTTCGACCGGGAGCATATACGAGCAGTACTTC | CASSPSTGSIYEQYF
many | TRBJ1-5 | 13 | TRBV7-2 | TRBD1 | TGTGCCAGCAGTTCACAGGGGGATCAGCCCCAGCATTTT | CASSSQGDQPQHF
- | TRBJ2-1 | 14 | TRBV27 | TRBD1 | TGTGCCAGCAGACGGACAGGGGACTACAATGAGCAGTTCTTC | CASRRTGDYNEQFF
many | TRBJ2-3 | 17 | TRBV11-2 | - | TGTGCCAGCAGCTTAGCCGGCTTGTATATCGGGACAGATACGCAGTATTTT | CASSLAGLYIGTDTQYF
many | TRBJ2-7 | 16 | TRBV24-1 | TRBD1 | TGTGCCACCAGTGAACCACCGGGACAGGGAGACTACGAGCAGTACTTC | CATSEPPGQGDYEQYF
many | TRBJ1-2 | 12 | TRBV10-3 | - | TGTGCCGTACAGGATAGAGGAGAAGGCTACACCTTC | CAVQDRGEGYTF
many | TRBJ2-2 | 16 | TRBV4-1 | - | TGCGCCAGCAGCCAAGAGAATCACAGGGCCACCGGGGAGCTGTTTTTT | CASSQENHRATGELFF
- | TRBJ1-4 | 14 | TRBV6-5 | - | TGTGCCAGCAGTTATGGCAGGGTTAATGAAAAACTGTTTTTT | CASSYGRVNEKLFF
many | TRBJ2-7 | 13 | TRBV5-5 | - | TGTGCCAGCAGCTGGGAACAGGGATACGAGCAGTACTTC | CASSWEQGYEQYF
- | TRBJ2-7 | 13 | TRBV20-1 | - | TGCAGTGCTCGGGAGTACACCTCCTACGAGCAGTACTTC | CSAREYTSYEQYF
many | TRBJ1-1 | 13 | TRBV12-3/TRBV12-4 | - | TGTGCCAGCATCCCTCCCGGGGGCTCTGAAGCTTTCTTT | CASIPPGGSEAFF
few | TRBJ2-1 | 14 | TRBV4-3 | - | TGCGCCAGCAGCCAAGACCCTTCCTCCAATGAGCAGTTCTTC | CASSQDPSSNEQFF
- | TRBJ2-7 | 15 | TRBV6-5 | TRBD1 | TGTGCCAGCAGTTACGCACAACAGGGGGCGAGTGAGCAGTACTTC | CASSYAQQGASEQYF
few | TRBJ2-7 | 13 | TRBV5-1 | - | TGCGCCAGCAGCGCCGGGAGCCTATACGAGCAGTACTTC | CASSAGSLYEQYF
- | TRBJ1-2 | 16 | TRBV6-1 | - | TGTGCCAGCAGTGCACCGGGACGGAGGCAATTTGATGGCTACACCTTC | CASSAPGRRQFDGYTF
many | TRBJ2-5 | 17 | TRBV4-2 | TRBD1 | TGTGCCAGCAGCCAAGACCCTAACAGGGGGCTTCAAGAGACCCAGTACTTC | CASSQDPNRGLQETQYF
many | TRBJ1-2 | 12 | TRBV20-1 | - | TGCAGTGCTAGTACGGGGGGTGGTGGCTACACCTTC | CSASTGGGGYTF
few | TRBJ1-5 | 12 | TRBV5-6 | - | TGTGCCAGCAGCTTCCAGGGCGTGATGGAGCATTTT | CASSFQGVMEHF
many | TRBJ1-5 | 14 | TRBV10-3 | - | TGTGCCATCAGCCCAGGGCAGACTGATCAGCCCCAGCATTTT | CAISPGQTDQPQHF
many | TRBJ2-2 | 15 | TRBV20-1 | TRBD2 | TGCAGTGCTAGGGTCGGGACTAGCGGGTACGGGGAGCTGTTTTTT | CSARVGTSGYGELFF
- | TRBJ2-2 | 14 | TRBV6-1 | - | TGTGCCAGCAGACGACTAGTAGGCACCGGGGAGCTGTTTTTT | CASRRLVGTGELFF
many | TRBJ2-5 | 15 | TRBV6-1 | - | TGTGCCAGCAGTGACGGACGGATTGATATATCGACCCAGTACTTC | CASSDGRIDISTQYF
many | TRBJ2-3 | 13 | TRBV4-1 | - | TGCGCCAGCAGCCTCCCAGGGTCAGATACGCAGTATTTT | CASSLPGSDTQYF
- | TRBJ2-1 | 18 | TRBV6-5 | TRBD2 | TGTGCCAGCAGTTACGGCAGGGGGCGTACTAGCGGGAGAAAGGAGCAGTTCTTC | CASSYGRGRTSGRKEQFF
many | TRBJ2-3 | 14 | TRBV12-3/TRBV12-4 | TRBD2 | TGTGCCAGCAGACGACTAGCAGTTGAGGATACGCAGTATTTT | CASRRLAVEDTQYF